Below are 15 T cell receptor beta chains sequenced from a single sample in a study of cytomegalovirus exposure and HLA in healthy donors. 13 Jbeta primers and 60 Vbeta primers were used for the PCR. TCRdb keeps only in-frame clones here, not all; method: immunoSEQ multiplex PCR. The sample records about 130,000 clones, approximately 80% being singletons. Material for sequencing was PBMCs. Receptors were obtained from a woman in her thirties or forties in good health and CMV-seropositive.

The CDR3 DNA is TGTGCCAGCAGGCCCATAAACAGGGATGGCTACACCTTC. Its protein is CASRPINRDGYTF. The V gene is TRBV6-6, the J gene TRBJ1-2; D is possibly TRBD1 (6 bases). This CDR3 region has 13 residues. The V gene lost 6 bases and the J gene lost 6 bases, with 14 bases spanning the gap. Germline-derived CDR1 and CDR2 are MNHNY and SVGAGI (reference sequence).

V is TRBV25-1 and J is TRBJ2-2; 8 bases match TRBD2. Germline V gives CDR1 MGHDK, CDR2 SYGVNS. The CDR3 is 14 amino acids. V shed 4 bases and J 7 bases; nucleotides not matched to a gene: 5. The CDR3 DNA follows: TGTGCCAGCAGTGCGGGAGGGCCGGGCGGGGAGCTGTTTTTT. It translates to CASSAGGPGGELFF.

The CDR3: CASSIDGTSGINEQFF. CDR3 bases: TGTGCCAGCAGCATTGACGGGACTAGCGGGATCAATGAGCAGTTCTTC. The V gene is TRBV5-8, the J gene TRBJ2-1; 13 bases agree with TRBD2. Germline trimming cut 4 bases from V and 6 bases from J; bases unmatched to any gene: 7. The germline V gene encodes CDR1 SGHTS and CDR2 YDEGEE. The CDR3 spans 16 residues.

The rearrangement uses TRBV30 and TRBJ2-1; perhaps TRBD2 as D (5 bases). CDR3 length: 13 residues. The germline V gene has CDR1 GTSNPN and CDR2 SVGIG (reference sequence). V lost 3 bases, J lost 7 bases, and 13 bases lay in between. DNA of the CDR3: TGTGCCTGGAGCTCCGGGGTCCCTAATGAGCAGTTCTTC. Amino acid sequence: CAWSSGVPNEQFF. Full variable domain (rest looked up from reference TRBV30 and TRBJ2-1): SQTIHQWPATLVQPVGSPLSLECTVEGTSNPNLYWYRQAAGRGLQLLFYSVGIGQISSEVPQNLSASRPQDRQFILSSKKLLLSDSGFYLCAWSSGVPNEQFFGPGTRLTVL.

This clone has a single count. The genes are TRBV7-3 and TRBJ2-1; D unresolved. The germline CDR1 and CDR2 sequences are SGHTA and FQGTGA. V was clipped by 2 bases and J by 4 bases, with 12 bases between them. There are 15 residues in the CDR3. The CDR3 here is CASSLEVGFYNEQFF. The CDR3 nucleotides are TGTGCCAGCAGCTTAGAGGTTGGCTTTTACAATGAGCAGTTCTTC.

The genes are TRBV6-1 and TRBJ2-7; TRBD1 aligns across 7 bases. J gave up 4 bases and V 6 bases, and 6 bases lay outside the gene matches. Germline loops: CDR1 MNHNS, CDR2 SASEGT. The CDR3 is 13 residues long. CDR3 protein: CASRRIQGYEQYF. The CDR3 DNA reads as TGTGCCAGCAGACGTATACAGGGGTACGAGCAGTACTTC.

The chain employs TRBV19 and TRBJ2-3; 8 nucleotides match TRBD1. Germline CDR1 is LNHDA and CDR2 is SQIVND (reference sequence). CDR3 length: 14 amino acids. V lost 10 bases, J lost 1 base, and 7 bases stayed unmatched. CDR3 residues: CATSDRAGTDTQYF. The CDR3 bases are TGTGCCACTTCGGACAGGGCTGGCACAGATACGCAGTATTTT.

This chain joins TRBV30 and TRBJ1-1; weak D call: TRBD1 (5 bases). The CDR3 sequence is 14 residues long. Germline values: CDR1 GTSNPN, CDR2 SVGIG (reference sequence). V was shortened by 8 bases and J by 0 bases, with 16 bases between the two germline ends. CDR3 region: CAGCRGEVNTEAFF. The DNA of the CDR3 is TGTGCCGGGTGCCGGGGGGAGGTGAACACTGAAGCTTTCTTT.

This clone came up many times. The chain couples TRBV10-2 to TRBJ1-1; perhaps TRBD1 as D (5 bases). The V gene's germline CDR1 is WSHSY and CDR2 SAAADI. Trimming stripped 6 bases from V and 4 bases from J, with 12 bases between. The CDR3 is made up of 13 amino acids. CDR3 region: CASRLMGGTEAFF. CDR3 nucleotides: TGCGCCAGCAGGCTTATGGGGGGCACTGAAGCTTTCTTT.

The chain carries TRBV19 and TRBJ1-2; no clear D gene. This CDR3 has 14 residues. Trimming pared 4 bases from V and 4 bases from J, leaving 13 bases between. Germline V gene data show CDR1 as LNHDA and CDR2 as SQIVND (reference sequence). CDR3 residues: CASSKIALGYGYTF. CDR3 nucleotide sequence: TGTGCCAGTAGTAAGATAGCCCTTGGCTATGGCTACACCTTC.

Remarks on this clone: The junction shows a germline mismatch at one end, possibly a read error. The V and J genes are TRBV20-1 and TRBJ2-1; the D is unclear. Germline loops: CDR1 DFQATT, CDR2 SNEGSKA (reference sequence). This CDR3 comprises 8 residues. The CDR3 sequence: CSAFPSIF. Written as DNA, the CDR3 is TGCAGTGCATTTCCTAGTATCTTC.

This sequence joins TRBV7-9 and TRBJ2-2, with TRBD1 identical over 8 bases. The CDR3 loop spans 16 amino acids. Trimming cost V 5 bases and J 0 bases; bases outside gene matches: 5. The germline CDR1 and CDR2 sequences are SEHNR and FQNEAQ (reference sequence). The CDR3 is CASSRTGPPNTGELFF. The CDR3 DNA reads TGTGCCAGCAGCCGGACAGGGCCTCCGAACACCGGGGAGCTGTTTTTT.

The rearrangement links TRBV19 to TRBJ2-3; 7 bases are shared with TRBD2. There are 16 residues in the CDR3. Losses at the gene ends were 5 bases for V and 4 bases for J; bases not matched to a gene: 12. Germline-derived CDR1 and CDR2 are LNHDA and SQIVND (reference sequence). CDR3 residues: CASSFKTSLNADTQYF. Written as DNA, the CDR3 is TGTGCCAGTAGTTTTAAGACTAGCCTCAACGCAGATACGCAGTATTTT. Based on the CDR3 plus reference TRBV19 and TRBJ2-3, the full variable domain is DGGITQSPKYLFRKEGQNVTLSCEQNLNHDAMYWYRQDPGQGLRLIYYSQIVNDFQKGDIAEGYSVSREKKESFPLTVTSAQKNPTAFYLCASSFKTSLNADTQYFGPGTRLTVL.

This clone was counted a few times. The chain employs TRBV4-1 and TRBJ1-1; possible D gene TRBD1, 6 bases. The CDR3 spans 20 residues. Trimming cost V 2 bases and J 0 bases, with 25 bases left between them. Per the germline V gene, CDR1 is MGHRA and CDR2 is YSYEKL. The CDR3 is CASSQSGTTSMTGLNTEAFF. CDR3 nucleotide sequence: TGCGCCAGCAGCCAATCCGGTACAACTTCCATGACAGGCCTGAACACTGAAGCTTTCTTT.

The gene calls are TRBV18 and TRBJ2-3; 7 nucleotides agree with TRBD2. Germline V CDR1 and CDR2: KGHSH, LQKENI. CDR3 size: 15 residues. V lost 0 bases, J lost 3 bases, and 3 bases stayed unmatched. The CDR3 is CASSPPPGGTDTQYF. The CDR3 nucleotides read TGTGCCAGCTCACCACCGCCGGGAGGTACAGATACGCAGTATTTT.